This T cell receptor beta chain was captured in a study of OX40 agonist ivuxolimab in advanced cancers. Study information: From about 23 to 85 years was the age range, with a mean of around 57 years, and around 83% were male.

Trimming stripped 3 bases from V and 5 bases from J, with 9 bases between. From germline, CDR1 is LNHDA and CDR2 SQIVND (reference sequence). The CDR3 loop spans 13 amino acids. The method was immunoSEQ multiplex PCR; TCRdb's version includes in-frame clones alone and lacks a portion of them. The sample yields 15,000 to 20,000 clones, more than 75% seen once. The TCR comes from an adult with an advanced solid tumor such as melanoma, head and neck, liver or kidney cancer. The V and J genes are TRBV19 and TRBJ2-3, with D possibly matching TRBD1 (5 bases). Sequences were derived from CD4+ or CD8+ T cells sorted from blood, sampled in a trial of the OX40 agonist ivuxolimab. The CDR3 here is CASSITGIDTQYF. The DNA for the CDR3 is TGTGCCAGTAGTATTACAGGCATAGATACGCAGTATTTT.